This passage covers 5 T cell receptor beta chains from one sample sequenced in a study of blood T cells in healthy people across ages. The authors ran a second PCR of roughly 7 to 11 cycles using a sample-barcoded 5' primer and a J-beta primer mix. TCRdb re-analysed the 5' RACE reads in MiXCR, keeping a single row per CDR3 protein. The profile shows a few hundred thousand distinct CDR3 sequences, 27% of them singletons. These data were also filed under a second study, of T cells of mothers and their children.

Sequencing used blood. The receptors were gathered from a boy between 2 and 15 years old in good health.

This rearrangement joins TRBV5-5 to TRBJ1-2; D is uncertain. CDR3 length equals 13 residues. V was cut by 7 bases and J by 2 bases, with 12 bases left in between. The germline CDR1 and CDR2 sequences are SGHKS and YYEKEE (reference sequence). The CDR3 spells CASGFDLNYGYTF. Here the CDR3 DNA reads TGTGCCAGCGGGTTCGATTTAAACTATGGCTACACCTTC.

This clonotype turned up a few times. The chain combines TRBV27 with TRBJ2-7; TRBD1 matches at 8 bases. The V gene's germline CDR1 is MNHEY and CDR2 SMNVEV (reference sequence). J lost 3 bases, V lost 6 bases, and 7 bases had no gene match. CDR3 length equals 14 residues. CDR3 region: CASSPRGHGYEQYF. In DNA form, the CDR3 reads TGTGCCAGCAGCCCCAGGGGGCATGGCTACGAGCAGTACTTC.

This clonotype was detected only a few times. Here the CDR3 DNA reads TGTGCCAGCAGCGGAGCAGCGTCTAGCGGCACCTACGAGCAGTACTTC. It encodes CASSGAASSGTYEQYF. The rearrangement joins TRBV9 to TRBJ2-7; 7 bases line up with TRBD2. This CDR3 has 16 residues. Germline CDR1 reads SGDLS; CDR2 reads YYNGEE. J was trimmed by 2 bases and V by 3 bases; bases with no gene match: 11. Based on the CDR3 plus reference TRBV9 and TRBJ2-7, the full variable domain is DSGVTQTPKHLITATGQRVTLRCSPRSGDLSVYWYQQSLDQGLQFLIQYYNGEERAKGNILERFSAQQFPDLHSELNLSSLELGDSALYFCASSGAASSGTYEQYFGPGTRLTVT.

V gene TRBV7-9 combines with J gene TRBJ2-5, with 7 positions matching TRBD1. Germline V gene data show CDR1 as SEHNR and CDR2 as FQNEAQ (reference sequence). The CDR3 length is 16 residues. The V and J ends lost 0 bases and 4 bases, in that order; junction bases with no gene match: 8. The CDR3 loop is CASSLAGIRGRETQYF. CDR3 nucleotides: TGTGCCAGCAGCTTAGCTGGCATAAGGGGGCGAGAGACCCAGTACTTC.

V gene TRBV5-1 combines with J gene TRBJ2-7; D might be TRBD2 (6 bases). V lost 0 bases to trimming and J lost 2 bases, with 12 bases between them. CDR3 size: 15 residues. Germline values: CDR1 SGHRS, CDR2 YFSETQ. Here the CDR3 reads CASSLGSGPTYEQYF. Written as DNA, the CDR3 is TGCGCCAGCAGCTTGGGTAGCGGACCCACCTACGAGCAGTACTTC.